These 11 T cell receptor beta chains originate from one sample sequenced in a study of radiotherapy plus CTLA-4 blockade in lung cancer. Generated by immunoSEQ multiplex PCR, the TCRdb table keeps only in-frame clones and is missing some. The data contain 70,000 to 95,000 clones, about four fifths of them singletons. Sequencing was performed on peripheral blood, taken from a patient treated with radiotherapy plus ipilimumab. Every receptor here comes from a human donor with non-small cell lung cancer that progressed on radiotherapy plus ipilimumab.

This chain uses TRBV6-5 with TRBJ2-7; D is unclear. V lost 5 bases to trimming and J lost 0 bases, with 11 bases between them. Per the germline V gene, CDR1 is MNHEY and CDR2 is SVGAGI. The CDR3 has 14 amino acids. The CDR3: CASSKSGSSYEQYF. In DNA, the CDR3 is TGTGCCAGCAGTAAGTCAGGTTCCTCCTACGAGCAGTACTTC.

The chain carries TRBV4-2 and TRBJ2-1; 7 positions agree with TRBD1. The germline gives CDR1 LGHNA, CDR2 YNFKEQ. J lost 2 bases, V lost 0 bases, and 7 bases had no gene match. This CDR3 has 17 amino acids. DNA for the CDR3: TGTGCCAGCAGCCAAGATCTAAGGGGGCGCACCTACAATGAGCAGTTCTTC. Protein sequence: CASSQDLRGRTYNEQFF.

The gene calls are TRBV5-1 and TRBJ1-2, with unresolved D. The CDR3 sequence is 14 residues long. Germline loops: CDR1 SGHRS, CDR2 YFSETQ. Trimming left V 1 base short and J 1 base short, with 8 bases between. CDR3 residues: CASSLLPVNYGYTF. For the CDR3, the DNA is TGCGCCAGCAGCTTGTTGCCAGTTAACTATGGCTACACCTTC.

The chain carries TRBV7-9 and TRBJ2-3, with D maybe TRBD2 (6 bases). The CDR3 is made up of 13 amino acids. V was clipped by 7 bases and J by 0 bases, with 8 bases between them. Per germline, CDR1 SEHNR and CDR2 FQNEAQ (reference sequence). The chain's CDR3 is CASNSGSTDTQYF. The CDR3 coding sequence is TGTGCCAGCAACAGCGGGAGCACAGATACGCAGTATTTT.

V and J are TRBV27 and TRBJ2-7; 8 nucleotides align to TRBD1. The J segment lost 3 bases and the V segment lost 6 bases, leaving 10 bases of the junction unmatched. The CDR3 contains 15 residues. CDR1 MNHEY and CDR2 SMNVEV come from the germline V gene (reference sequence). As DNA, the CDR3 is TGTGCCAGCAGGACCGGGACAGGTGGGAGCTACGAGCAGTACTTC. Residues: CASRTGTGGSYEQYF.

The rearrangement joins TRBV6-6 to TRBJ1-6; tentative D call: TRBD1 (6 bases). The V end lost 6 bases, the J end lost 8 bases, and 11 bases lay between the germline ends. In germline, CDR1 is MNHNY, CDR2 SVGAGI (reference sequence). The CDR3 spans 13 residues. Here the CDR3 reads CASSPKGDSPLHF. The DNA of the CDR3 is TGTGCCAGCAGCCCCAAGGGGGATTCACCCCTCCACTTT.

This chain connects TRBV19 to TRBJ1-1; no clear D gene. CDR3 length: 14 amino acids. CDR1 and CDR2 from the germline V gene are LNHDA and SQIVND (reference sequence). Trimming removed 4 bases at V and 1 base at J, with 10 bases between. The CDR3 region is CASSREGANTEAFF. CDR3 nucleotide sequence: TGTGCCAGTAGTAGGGAGGGAGCGAACACTGAAGCTTTCTTT.

The chain carries TRBV27 and TRBJ1-1, with unresolved D. Trimming pared 0 bases from V and 6 bases from J, leaving 14 bases between. The CDR3 spans 15 residues. The V gene's germline CDR1 is MNHEY and CDR2 SMNVEV (reference sequence). In DNA form, the CDR3 reads TGTGCCAGCAGTTTATCTAGGTGGCCGGGCCCTGAAGCTTTCTTT. This translates into CASSLSRWPGPEAFF.

The chain joins TRBV18 to TRBJ2-7, with TRBD2 matching 7 bases. The CDR3 length is 13 residues. J gave up 5 bases and V 2 bases, and 3 bases lay outside the gene matches. CDR1 is KGHSH, CDR2 LQKENI, per germline. The DNA of the CDR3 is TGTGCCAGCTCACCAACGGGGGGTCACGAGCAGTACTTC. It is translated as CASSPTGGHEQYF. Full variable domain (outside the CDR3, taken from reference TRBV18 and TRBJ2-7): NAGVMQNPRHLVRRRGQEARLRCSPMKGHSHVYWYRQLPEEGLKFMVYLQKENIIDESGMPKERFSAEFPKEGPSILRIQQVVRGDSAAYFCASSPTGGHEQYFGPGTRLTVT.

The rearrangement links TRBV29-1 to TRBJ2-5; the D is unclear. Germline values: CDR1 SQVTM, CDR2 ANQGSEA. CDR3 size: 12 residues. Trimming left V 7 bases short and J 3 bases short, with 12 bases between. In DNA form, the CDR3 reads TGCAGCGCCGAAGGGCATAAAGAGACCCAGTACTTC. This encodes CSAEGHKETQYF.

The V call is TRBV5-6, the J call TRBJ1-1, with D possibly matching TRBD1 (5 bases). Trimming removed 4 bases from V and 5 bases from J, with 15 bases in between. Germline V gene data show CDR1 as SGHDT and CDR2 as YYEEEE. The CDR3 totals 14 residues. The CDR3 is CASSTGGAPTEAFF. The CDR3 coding sequence is TGTGCCAGCAGCACCGGTGGGGCTCCGACTGAAGCTTTCTTT.